This T cell receptor beta chain was sequenced in a study of post-analysis software for immune sequencing data. Findings and limits, study-wide: Comparison with controls showed significantly lower normalized Chao1 diversity in multiple sclerosis patients. In patients, about five TRBV segments were more frequent than in controls, with TRBV5-6, TRBV5-1 and TRBV20-1 among them. F measure clustering grouped samples strongly by preparation batch.

Note on this clonotype: The antigen is not known.

Built from TCR beta cDNA, the libraries had unique molecular identifiers in them. cDNA molecules numbering 450,000 to 650,000 came from approximately 0.91 to 9.4 million T cells. TCRdb reanalysed the PCR reads using MiXCR and keeps one entry per CDR3 protein. The table lists under 900,000 distinct CDR3 sequences, about 50% of them singletons. CDR1 and CDR2 from the germline V gene are SQVTM and ANQGSEA. The germline V and J ends were trimmed by 8 bases and 6 bases, with 16 bases remaining between them. The length of the CDR3 is 12 residues. The chain recombines TRBV29-1 with TRBJ1-2; no firm D call. The TCR was taken from a girl between 5 and 17 years old with multiple sclerosis. The sample taken for sequencing was blood. CDR3 coding DNA: TGCAGCTCCTCGGCCGGCCTAAATGGCTACACCTTC. Translated: CSSSAGLNGYTF. Combining the CDR3 with reference TRBV29-1 and TRBJ1-2 gives the whole variable domain SAVISQKPSRDICQRGTSLTIQCQVDSQVTMMFWYRQQPGQSLTLIATANQGSEATYESGFVIDKFPISRPNLTFSTLTVSNMSPEDSSIYLCSSSAGLNGYTFGSGTRLTVV.